The rows below give T cell receptor beta chains drawn from one sample of a study of radiotherapy plus CTLA-4 blockade in lung cancer. Generated by immunoSEQ multiplex PCR, the TCRdb table keeps only in-frame clones and is missing some. The profile shows 75,000 to 100,000 clones, roughly 79% of them singletons. Sequences were derived from peripheral blood, sampled from a patient treated with radiotherapy plus ipilimumab. The receptors here all came from a human donor with non-small cell lung cancer who had a partial response to radiotherapy plus ipilimumab. Some clones in this sample may be carry-over from other donors' samples. Both conserved end residues are part of each CDR3. The D gene is left open where the match is weak. Size values are once, few and many counts, or a class for expanded clones, and some rows have none.

>TRBV18|-|-|TRBJ1-3
CASSPTDGFSGNTIYF
TGTGCCAGCTCACCTACAGACGGTTTCTCTGGAAACACCATATATTTT
>TRBV30|-|-|TRBJ1-3
CAWSVRGSGNTIYF
TGTGCCTGGAGTGTGCGGGGTTCTGGAAACACCATATATTTT
>TRBV19|-|TRBD1|TRBJ1-2
CASSTPTGRYGYTF
TGTGCCAGTAGTACCCCGACAGGGCGCTATGGCTACACCTTC
>TRBV5-4|-|TRBD2|TRBJ2-1
CASSPGGGGTYNEQFF
TGTGCCAGCAGCCCCGGGGGCGGGGGGACCTACAATGAGCAGTTCTTC
>TRBV7-9|-|TRBD2|TRBJ2-1
CAQGPGLAEVYNEQFF
TGTGCTCAGGGGCCGGGACTAGCGGAAGTCTACAATGAGCAGTTCTTC
>TRBV2|-|TRBD2|TRBJ2-3
CASSNLPPGTSGSHTQYF
TGTGCCAGCAGTAATTTACCGCCGGGGACTAGCGGGAGTCATACGCAGTATTTT
>TRBV2|-|-|TRBJ2-2
CASSLRAGGSAGELFF
TGTGCCAGCAGCCTAAGGGCCGGGGGATCCGCCGGGGAGCTGTTTTTT
>TRBV7-6|-|-|TRBJ1-1
CASSLSQNTEAFF
TGTGCCAGCAGCTTATCCCAGAACACTGAAGCTTTCTTT
>TRBV6-1|few|TRBD1|TRBJ1-5
CASRTGTERPQHF
TGTGCCAGCAGGACAGGGACCGAGAGGCCCCAGCATTTT
>TRBV5-1|-|TRBD1|TRBJ1-5
CASSLVPGQGIQPQHF
TGCGCCAGCAGCTTAGTTCCGGGACAGGGTATTCAGCCCCAGCATTTT
>TRBV7-2|-|-|TRBJ1-2
CASSLAGRGINGYTF
TGTGCCAGCAGCTTAGCAGGGAGAGGGATCAATGGCTACACCTTC
>TRBV11-2|-|-|TRBJ1-1
CASSRGTGFGEAFF
TGTGCCAGCAGCCGTGGGACTGGGTTCGGTGAAGCTTTCTTT
>TRBV2|-|-|TRBJ1-4
CASSENTRGEKLFF
TGTGCCAGCAGTGAAAATACACGAGGTGAAAAACTGTTTTTT
>TRBV7-8|few|-|TRBJ2-7
CASSLVQEGEQYF
TGTGCCAGCAGCTTAGTTCAGGAGGGCGAGCAGTACTTC
>TRBV7-2|-|-|TRBJ2-5
CASSPRGLSGTQYF
TGTGCCAGCAGCCCACGAGGACTCTCAGGGACCCAGTACTTC
>TRBV11-3|-|-|TRBJ1-6
CASSLHVVAPLHF
TGTGCCAGCAGCTTACATGTAGTGGCACCCCTCCACTTT
>TRBV19|-|-|TRBJ2-2
CASSIQGGVPGELFF
TGTGCCAGTAGTATACAGGGTGGCGTTCCCGGGGAGCTGTTTTTT
>TRBV2|-|TRBD2|TRBJ2-3
CASGGLAGSTDTQYF
TGTGCCAGCGGGGGACTAGCGGGTAGCACAGATACGCAGTATTTT
>TRBV9|-|-|TRBJ2-3
CASSQAGVTDTQYF
TGTGCCAGCAGCCAGGCAGGGGTCACAGATACGCAGTATTTT
>TRBV7-9|-|TRBD2|TRBJ2-5
CASTPQKREIQETQYF
TGTGCCAGCACCCCTCAGAAGCGGGAGATACAAGAGACCCAGTACTTC
>TRBV7-2|-|-|TRBJ2-4
CASSLQGRVAKNIQYF
TGTGCCAGCAGCTTACAGGGGAGGGTGGCCAAAAACATTCAGTACTTC
>TRBV5-1|-|-|TRBJ2-7
CASRADSYEQYF
TGCGCCAGCAGAGCGGACAGCTACGAGCAGTACTTC
>TRBV10-3|few|-|TRBJ1-3
CAISDPGRGGSSGNTIYF
TGTGCCATCAGTGACCCCGGACGGGGGGGGAGCTCTGGAAACACCATATATTTT
>TRBV7-2|-|-|TRBJ2-7
CASSPTVLAKQCF
TGTGCCAGCAGCCCTACGGTTCTAGCGAAGCAGTGCTTC
>TRBV5-1|few|TRBD2|TRBJ2-1
CASSTLLAGGLDEQFF
TGCGCCAGCAGCACCCTTCTAGCGGGGGGCTTAGATGAGCAGTTCTTC
>TRBV27|-|TRBD1|TRBJ1-1
CASSKLTGSSRTSMNTEAFF
TGTGCCAGCAGCAAATTGACAGGGAGTTCACGCACTTCCATGAACACTGAAGCTTTCTTT
>TRBV6-5|-|-|TRBJ1-3
CASSYTGSGNTIYF
TGTGCCAGCAGTTACACAGGCTCTGGAAACACCATATATTTT
>TRBV5-4|once|-|TRBJ2-7
CASSLGHSYEQYF
TGTGCCAGCAGCTTGGGTCACTCCTACGAGCAGTACTTC
>TRBV7-3|-|TRBD1|TRBJ2-1
CASSPRQGGNEQFF
TGTGCCAGCAGCCCACGACAGGGTGGTAATGAGCAGTTCTTC
>TRBV13|-|-|TRBJ2-3
CASSSFRGSASTDTQYF
TGTGCCAGCTCATCCTTTAGGGGCTCGGCATCCACAGATACGCAGTATTTT
>TRBV11-1|-|TRBD2|TRBJ2-5
CASSLPSGQETQYF
TGTGCCAGCAGCTTACCTAGCGGCCAAGAGACCCAGTACTTC
>TRBV11-3|-|TRBD2|TRBJ2-5
CASSLDSGLGPRWETQYF
TGTGCCAGCAGCTTAGATTCAGGACTAGGCCCCCGGTGGGAGACCCAGTACTTC
>TRBV4-3|-|-|TRBJ1-1
CASSQNYRAAGEAFF
TGCGCCAGCAGCCAAAATTACCGGGCAGCGGGTGAAGCTTTCTTT
>TRBV19|once|-|TRBJ1-5
CASSMMSGGDQPQHF
TGTGCCAGTAGTATGATGTCGGGCGGGGATCAGCCCCAGCATTTT
>TRBV18|-|TRBD1|TRBJ2-3
CASSLSGTGADTQYF
TGTGCCAGCTCACTTTCCGGGACAGGGGCAGATACGCAGTATTTT
>TRBV7-2|-|-|TRBJ2-4
CASSSDSQTKNIQYF
TGTGCCAGCAGCTCGGACAGCCAGACCAAAAACATTCAGTACTTC
>TRBV11-2|-|-|TRBJ1-1
CASSLGGHLNTEAFF
TGTGCCAGCAGCTTAGGGGGACACCTGAACACTGAAGCTTTCTTT
>TRBV7-9|few|TRBD2|TRBJ2-7
CASSPPGGEQYF
TGTGCCAGCAGCCCCCCGGGGGGCGAGCAGTACTTC
>TRBV11-3|-|-|TRBJ1-1
CASSKEPFLLAFF
TGTGCCAGCAGCAAAGAGCCTTTCCTGTTGGCTTTCTTT
>TRBV6-5|medium-sized|-|TRBJ2-3
CASSYEAGNTDTQYF
TGTGCCAGCAGTTACGAGGCGGGGAACACAGATACGCAGTATTTT
>TRBV29-1|-|-|TRBJ1-2
CSVESIGGYGYTF
TGCAGCGTGGAGAGTATAGGAGGCTACGGCTACACCTTC
>TRBV6-1|-|-|TRBJ1-1
CASRLRGNTEAFF
TGTGCCAGCAGACTCAGGGGCAACACTGAAGCTTTCTTT
>TRBV18|-|-|TRBJ1-2
CASSPESLRGYTF
TGTGCCAGCTCCCCTGAATCCCTCCGGGGCTACACCTTC
>TRBV7-2|-|TRBD2|TRBJ2-3
CASSPTSGGAWDTQYF
TGTGCCAGCAGCCCGACTAGCGGGGGGGCCTGGGATACGCAGTATTTT